These 30 T cell receptor beta chains were sequenced from one sample in a study of blood T cell repertoires in COVID-19. TCRdb keeps only in-frame clones here, not all; method: immunoSEQ multiplex PCR. Among about 120,000 clones listed, around nine tenths were seen once. Sequenced input: peripheral blood. The receptors come from a man aged 35 to 55 with acute or convalescent COVID-19.

The gene calls are TRBV2 and TRBJ2-1; TRBD2 matches 12 bases. V gave up 1 base and J gave up 9 bases; unmatched junction bases: 7. The CDR3 covers 16 residues. Germline assignment: CDR1 SNHLY and CDR2 FYNNEI. The CDR3 here is CASSEEGLLAGGEQFF. As DNA, the CDR3 is TGTGCCAGCAGTGAAGAGGGTTTACTAGCGGGGGGTGAGCAGTTCTTC.

V and J are TRBV11-2 and TRBJ2-7; the D gene is possibly TRBD2 (5 bases). The CDR3 runs to 14 residues. V gave up 5 bases and J gave up 5 bases, with 16 bases separating them. Germline CDR1 and CDR2: SGHAT and FQNNGV. In DNA, the CDR3 is TGTGCCAGCAGCCCCCTCACTAGTTCTGACGAGCAGTACTTC. It encodes CASSPLTSSDEQYF.

This chain links TRBV10-3 with TRBJ2-4; TRBD1 is a possible D gene (6 bases). This CDR3 is 14 amino acids long. The germline V gene encodes CDR1 ENHRY and CDR2 SYGVKD. V was clipped by 4 bases and J by 0 bases, with 7 bases between them. CDR3 nucleotide sequence: TGTGCCATCAGTGGGGACACAGCCAAAAACATTCAGTACTTC. Translation: CAISGDTAKNIQYF.

This clone was counted a single time. The identical CDR3 is also encoded by other nucleotide sequences in the sample. The V and J genes are TRBV7-9 and TRBJ1-5, with D perhaps TRBD1 (5 bases). Germline CDR1 is SEHNR and CDR2 is FQNEAQ (reference sequence). This CDR3 spans 13 amino acids. The V gene lost 3 bases and the J gene lost 6 bases, with 9 bases spanning the gap. The CDR3 protein is CASSLGGGQPQHF. As DNA, the CDR3 is TGTGCCAGCAGCTTGGGGGGAGGTCAGCCCCAGCATTTT.

This rearrangement joins TRBV4-1 to TRBJ1-5; 7 bases line up with TRBD1. Germline CDR1 MGHRA, CDR2 YSYEKL. V gave up 0 bases and J gave up 6 bases; unmatched junction bases: 8. The length of the CDR3 is 16 residues. DNA for the CDR3: TGCGCCAGCAGCCAAGATCAAGGGGGCGTCAGTCAGCCCCAGCATTTT. It yields the protein CASSQDQGGVSQPQHF.

The chain is built from TRBV2 and TRBJ2-7, with 7 bases identical to TRBD1. Losses at the gene ends were 5 bases for V and 2 bases for J; bases not matched to a gene: 6. The CDR3 length is 14 residues. CDR1 and CDR2 (germline): SNHLY, FYNNEI. CDR3 sequence (DNA): TGTGCCAGCAGTCTCGGACAGGAACCCTACGAGCAGTACTTC. It codes for CASSLGQEPYEQYF.

The chain combines TRBV12-2 with TRBJ2-7; the D call TRBD1 from the table was never checked on the DNA. TRBV12-2 is given as a pseudogene. This CDR3 region has 18 residues. CDR3 coding DNA: TGTGCAAGTCGTCCCCGGGACAGCCCCGACTTAGTCTACTACGAGCAGTACTTC. This translates into CASRPRDSPDLVYYEQYF.

The chain employs TRBV7-3 and TRBJ2-1; 8 bases are shared with TRBD2. V dropped 5 bases and J dropped 5; count of bases not matched to a gene: 5. The CDR3 contains 14 residues. Germline V gene lookup returns CDR1 SGHTA and CDR2 FQGTGA. This CDR3 is CASSPLAGHNEQFF. CDR3 coding DNA: TGTGCCAGCAGCCCGTTAGCGGGGCACAATGAGCAGTTCTTC.

The chain couples TRBV19 to TRBJ1-1, with 7 bases matching TRBD1. The germline V gene has CDR1 LNHDA and CDR2 SQIVND (reference sequence). After removal of 3 bases from V and 2 bases from J, the junction contained 12 bases not matched to a gene. The CDR3 consists of 17 residues. The CDR3 loop is CASSMIGVGQINTEAFF. The CDR3 region has the DNA TGTGCCAGTAGTATGATCGGGGTGGGACAGATAAACACTGAAGCTTTCTTT.

The rearrangement uses TRBV6-5 and TRBJ1-5, with TRBD1 identical over 7 bases. J lost 2 bases, V lost 9 bases, and 10 bases had no gene match. The length of the CDR3 is 15 residues. CDR1 and CDR2 (germline): MNHEY, SVGAGI. The CDR3 nucleotides read TGTGCCAGTACTTACAGGGACAGTCGCAATCAGCCCCAGCATTTT. The encoded protein is CASTYRDSRNQPQHF.

The V and J genes are TRBV18 and TRBJ2-2; 12 bases agree with TRBD2. Germline V gene sequence: CDR1 KGHSH, CDR2 LQKENI. With V trimmed by 3 bases and J by 0 bases, 8 bases remained unmatched. CDR3 length: 19 residues. The CDR3 loop is CASSPLGLAGQANTGELFF. The DNA of the CDR3 is TGTGCCAGCTCACCTCTCGGACTAGCGGGACAGGCGAACACCGGGGAGCTGTTTTTT.

J is TRBJ1-4 and V is TRBV12-3 or TRBV12-4; TRBD1 agrees at 8 bases. V shed 3 bases and J 8 bases; nucleotides not matched to a gene: 2. The CDR3 is made up of 13 amino acids. The CDR3 here is CASSLNRGEKLFF. CDR3 bases: TGTGCCAGCAGTTTGAACAGGGGGGAAAAACTGTTTTTT.

This chain uses TRBV3-1 (or the pseudogene TRBV3-2) with TRBJ2-1; 8 nucleotides match TRBD1. The CDR3 extends over 14 amino acids. CDR1 and CDR2 from the germline V gene are LGHDT and YNNKEL (reference sequence). With V trimmed by 4 bases and J by 9 bases, 8 bases remained unmatched. CDR3 nucleotide sequence: TGTGCCAGCAGCCGCGGACAGGGATGGAGTGAGCAGTTCTTC. Amino acid sequence: CASSRGQGWSEQFF.

The chain couples TRBV29-1 to TRBJ1-1; D gene uncertain. The CDR3 contains 13 residues. Trimming left V 4 bases short and J 1 base short, with 10 bases between. Germline CDR1 SQVTM, CDR2 ANQGSEA. CDR3 protein: CSVGAGKNTEAFF. The CDR3 nucleotides read TGCAGCGTTGGAGCCGGGAAGAACACTGAAGCTTTCTTT.

CDR3: CASSQGIRAQLHEQYF. The CDR3 nucleotides are TGCGCCAGCAGCCAAGGAATCAGGGCACAACTCCACGAGCAGTACTTC. J is TRBJ2-7 and V is TRBV4-3, with D possibly TRBD1 on 5 matching bases. This CDR3 is built from 16 residues. The V end was cut by 1 base, the J end by 5 bases, with 18 bases between. Germline CDR1 is LGHNA and CDR2 is YSLEER.

In its sample, this clone was seen once. The gene calls are TRBV5-1 and TRBJ1-3, with 8 bases aligning to TRBD1. Germline loops: CDR1 SGHRS, CDR2 YFSETQ. The CDR3 is made up of 16 amino acids. The V segment lost 4 bases and the J segment 0 bases; nucleotides outside the gene matches: 6. The CDR3 region has the DNA TGCGCCAGCAGCCCCGGGACAGGATTCTCTGGAAACACCATATATTTT. Translated: CASSPGTGFSGNTIYF.

The V gene is TRBV27, the J gene TRBJ2-5; D not certain. CDR1 and CDR2 from the germline V gene are MNHEY and SMNVEV (reference sequence). V was cut by 2 bases and J by 7 bases, with 11 bases left in between. The CDR3 covers 13 residues. CDR3 DNA sequence: TGTGCCAGCAGTTTAACCGGGTACGGGACCCAGTACTTC. The encoded protein is CASSLTGYGTQYF.

The J gene is TRBJ2-1, the V gene TRBV28; D possibly corresponds to TRBD2 (6 bases). Germline V gene sequence: CDR1 MDHEN, CDR2 SYDVKM. Between the trimmed V and J ends, which lost 3 bases and 3 bases, there was a span of 15 bases. This CDR3 region has 16 residues. The CDR3 coding sequence is TGTGCCAGCAGTTTGTGGGGCGGGGCCAGCTACAATGAGCAGTTCTTC. This gives the protein CASSLWGGASYNEQFF. The full variable domain, completed using reference TRBV28 and TRBJ2-1, is DVKVTQSSRYLVKRTGEKVFLECVQDMDHENMFWYRQDPGLGLRLIYFSYDVKMKEKGDIPEGYSVSREKKERFSLILESASTNQTSMYLCASSLWGGASYNEQFFGPGTRLTVL.

The V call is TRBV6-5, the J call TRBJ2-3; D perhaps matches TRBD2 (7 bases). This CDR3 comprises 14 residues. Per the germline V gene, CDR1 is MNHEY and CDR2 is SVGAGI. The V end lost 8 bases, the J end lost 1 base, and 13 bases lay between the germline ends. The CDR3 is CASGGGAGTDTQYF. In DNA form, the CDR3 reads TGTGCCAGCGGGGGGGGCGCCGGCACAGATACGCAGTATTTT.

The chain recombines TRBV12-5 with TRBJ1-2, with TRBD1 matching over 7 bases. V was clipped by 6 bases and J by 5 bases; unmatched bases: 9. This CDR3 is built from 14 residues. CDR1 and CDR2 from the germline V gene are LGHNT and FRNRAP. The CDR3 here is CASGSDRASYGYTF. The CDR3 DNA follows: TGTGCTAGTGGCAGTGACAGGGCAAGTTATGGCTACACCTTC.

The sample holds a few counts of this clone. The chain is built from TRBV19 and TRBJ1-2, with D maybe TRBD1 (5 bases). The CDR3 consists of 16 residues. CDR1 and CDR2 from the germline V gene are LNHDA and SQIVND (reference sequence). Trimming cost V 0 bases and J 3 bases, with 14 bases left between them. The CDR3 spells CASSIEGWGGDYGYTF. CDR3 coding DNA: TGTGCCAGTAGTATAGAGGGTTGGGGAGGGGACTATGGCTACACCTTC. The whole variable domain, remainder taken from reference TRBV19 and TRBJ1-2, is DGGITQSPKYLFRKEGQNVTLSCEQNLNHDAMYWYRQDPGQGLRLIYYSQIVNDFQKGDIAEGYSVSREKKESFPLTVTSAQKNPTAFYLCASSIEGWGGDYGYTFGSGTRLTVV.

V is TRBV9 and J is TRBJ1-5, with 8 nucleotides matching TRBD1. CDR3 length equals 14 residues. V trimming: 0 bases; J trimming: 7 bases; junction bases outside the gene matches: 3. The germline CDR1 and CDR2 sequences are SGDLS and YYNGEE. The CDR3 nucleotides are TGTGCCAGCAGCGTAGGACAGGGGTTACAGCCCCAGCATTTT. This translates into CASSVGQGLQPQHF.

The V gene is TRBV27, the J gene TRBJ1-6, with TRBD1 as a possible D gene (5 bases). The CDR3 has 17 residues. V was trimmed by 0 bases and J by 7 bases, leaving 16 bases between them. From germline, CDR1 is MNHEY and CDR2 SMNVEV (reference sequence). In nucleotides, the CDR3 is TGTGCCAGCAGTTTATCCCAGGGTCGTAGGCCCAATTCACCCCTCCACTTT. Amino acids: CASSLSQGRRPNSPLHF.

The chain recombines TRBV4-2 with TRBJ1-5; D is uncertain. This CDR3 has 17 residues. CDR1 and CDR2 from the germline V gene are LGHNA and YNFKEQ. V lost 4 bases, J lost 5 bases, and 21 bases lay in between. The CDR3 DNA reads as TGTGCCAGCAGCCCGTCCCAAGGAGGTCGGGTCGATCAGCCCCAGCATTTT. Residues: CASSPSQGGRVDQPQHF.

The gene calls are TRBV29-1 and TRBJ1-1, with D perhaps TRBD1 (5 bases). The V end lost 5 bases, the J end lost 7 bases, and 17 bases lay between the germline ends. Looked up from germline, CDR1 is SQVTM and CDR2 is ANQGSEA. The CDR3 loop spans 13 amino acids. CDR3 residues: CSVYVGIRGEAFF. The CDR3 coding sequence is TGCAGCGTTTATGTGGGGATTAGGGGTGAAGCTTTCTTT.

V usage is TRBV27 and J usage is TRBJ1-6, with a weak D call TRBD1 (5 bases). In germline, CDR1 is MNHEY, CDR2 SMNVEV (reference sequence). The V end was cut by 10 bases, the J end by 0 bases, with 10 bases between. This CDR3 is 14 amino acids long. The CDR3 here is CATKDISYNSPLHF. The CDR3 region has the DNA TGTGCCACCAAGGACATCTCCTATAATTCACCCCTCCACTTT.

This chain joins TRBV29-1 and TRBJ1-1; a weak D match, TRBD1 (6 bases). This CDR3 contains 12 residues. V dropped 6 bases and J dropped 3 bases, with 11 bases sitting between them. The germline V gene has CDR1 SQVTM and CDR2 ANQGSEA. Here the CDR3 reads CSVAGQYTEAFF. DNA for the CDR3: TGCAGCGTCGCCGGACAGTACACTGAAGCTTTCTTT.

In this sample, this clone turned up many times. The chain recombines TRBV30 with TRBJ1-3, with D unresolved. This CDR3 region has 15 residues. V lost 5 bases and J lost 4, with 18 bases in between. CDR1 GTSNPN and CDR2 SVGIG come from the germline V gene (reference sequence). CDR3 nucleotides: TGTGCCTGGTTAGATCCCTGGACGGGAGGAAACACCATATATTTT. Translation gives CAWLDPWTGGNTIYF.

V and J are TRBV27 and TRBJ1-1, with a weak D call TRBD1 (5 bases). Trimming pared 5 bases from V and 2 bases from J, leaving 9 bases between. The CDR3 contains 13 residues. Germline CDR1 reads MNHEY; CDR2 reads SMNVEV (reference sequence). This CDR3 is CASSDRTNTEAFF. The CDR3 nucleotides read TGTGCCAGCAGTGACAGAACAAACACTGAAGCTTTCTTT.

In nucleotides, the CDR3 is TGTGCCAGTAGTAAAGGGGTAAGCCTTGGCTACACCTTC. Translated: CASSKGVSLGYTF. V and J are TRBV19 and TRBJ1-2; possibly TRBD1 for D (5 bases). The V end was cut by 4 bases, the J end by 7 bases, with 13 bases between. Per the germline V gene, CDR1 is LNHDA and CDR2 is SQIVND (reference sequence). The CDR3 sequence is 13 residues long.